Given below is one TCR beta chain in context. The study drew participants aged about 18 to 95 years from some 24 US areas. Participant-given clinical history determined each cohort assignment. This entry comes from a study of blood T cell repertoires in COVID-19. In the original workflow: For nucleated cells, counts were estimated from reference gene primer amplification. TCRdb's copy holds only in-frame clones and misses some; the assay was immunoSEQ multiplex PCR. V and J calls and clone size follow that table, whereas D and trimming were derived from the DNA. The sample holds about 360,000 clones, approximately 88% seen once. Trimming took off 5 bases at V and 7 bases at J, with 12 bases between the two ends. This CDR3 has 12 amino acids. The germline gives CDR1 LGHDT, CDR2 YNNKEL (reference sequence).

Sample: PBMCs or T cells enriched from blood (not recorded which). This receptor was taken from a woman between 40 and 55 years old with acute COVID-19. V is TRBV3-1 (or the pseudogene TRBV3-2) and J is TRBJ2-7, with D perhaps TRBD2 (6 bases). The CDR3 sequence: CASSVGLREQYF. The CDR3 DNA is TGTGCCAGCAGCGTCGGACTACGGGAGCAGTACTTC.